This T cell receptor (beta chain) came from a study of glioma-infiltrating T cells after dendritic cell vaccination. Study-level information: Dendritic cell vaccination trial patients had either newly diagnosed or recurrent glioblastoma. Autologous tumor lysate was loaded overnight onto monocyte-derived dendritic cells grown less than 8 days with IL-4 and GM-CSF. Patients received three intradermal dendritic cell vaccine injections at biweekly intervals.

The immunoSEQ assay amplified TCRB CDR3 from up to 2 ug DNA. This table comes from immunoSEQ multiplex PCR, and its TCRdb copy is limited to in-frame clones, with some not included. The sample has around 96,000 clones, 79% seen once. V was clipped by 4 bases and J by 6 bases, with 17 bases between them. CDR3 length: 15 amino acids. CDR1 is MNHEY and CDR2 is SMNVEV in the germline V gene (reference sequence). The chain couples TRBV27 to TRBJ2-3; D is perhaps TRBD2 (6 bases). This sequence originates from a human donor with glioblastoma. Here the sequenced sample was blood, taken before dendritic cell vaccination. The CDR3 loop reads CASSSPGSLGDTQYF. The DNA of the CDR3 is TGTGCCAGCAGTTCCCCCGGGAGCCTAGGGGATACGCAGTATTTT.